This passage covers 32 T cell receptor beta chains from one sample sequenced in a study of CD4 T cells in relation to SARS-CoV-2 and coronaviruses. Profiling relied on immunoSEQ multiplex PCR, and the TCRdb table lists in-frame clones only, not all of them. The data contain 22,000 or so clones, about 81% of them singletons. Before the COVID-19 pandemic, during about 2011-2019, CD4+ T cells were taken from unexposed donors. Isolation of CD4+ T cells took place after less than 13 days in culture. The antigens these receptors bind are not known. Sequencing was performed on CD4+ T cells from PBMCs, cultured in vitro. These receptor sequences come from a human donor in good health.

The chain links TRBV10-1 to TRBJ2-1; the D is unclear. Germline V gene sequence: CDR1 WNHNN, CDR2 SYGVQD (reference sequence). This CDR3 is built from 12 residues. The V end was cut by 2 bases, the J end by 11 bases, with 10 bases between. The CDR3 sequence is CASSESIEKQFF. The CDR3 nucleotides are TGCGCCAGCAGTGAGAGCATAGAGAAGCAGTTCTTC.

V usage is TRBV5-1 and J usage is TRBJ1-3; D unclear. The germline V gene encodes CDR1 SGHRS and CDR2 YFSETQ. The CDR3 has 14 residues. Trimming pared 0 bases from V and 4 bases from J, leaving 8 bases between. The CDR3 nucleotides are TGCGCCAGCAGCTTGGTCGGGGAAGGAAACACCATATATTTT. Amino acids: CASSLVGEGNTIYF.

DNA of the CDR3: TGCGCCAGCAGCCCAGCAGACCCCCGCAATCAGCCCCAGCATTTT. This sequence encodes CASSPADPRNQPQHF. The chain is built from TRBV5-1 and TRBJ1-5; D remains unclear. CDR3 length: 15 residues. Per the germline V gene, CDR1 is SGHRS and CDR2 is YFSETQ. The V end was cut by 4 bases, the J end by 2 bases, with 13 bases between.

The chain employs TRBV6-5 and TRBJ2-2; TRBD1 matches 8 bases. CDR3 size: 15 residues. The ends lost 7 bases at V and 7 bases at J; junction bases unmatched: 11. In germline, CDR1 is MNHEY, CDR2 SVGAGI. CDR3 sequence reads: CASTTGRGLGGELFF. CDR3 bases: TGTGCCAGCACCACGGGCAGGGGGCTCGGCGGGGAGCTGTTTTTT.

The chain recombines TRBV5-6 with TRBJ1-4; 10 bases match TRBD1. V lost 7 bases and J lost 7; bases outside the gene matches: 7. This CDR3 is built from 14 residues. Germline V gene lookup returns CDR1 SGHDT and CDR2 YYEEEE. In nucleotides, the CDR3 is TGTGCCAGCCTCCGGTGGACAGGGGGTGAAAAACTGTTTTTT. It specifies CASLRWTGGEKLFF.

The CDR3, as DNA: TGTGCCAGCAGTGACAGGGGGCCCACAGATACGCAGTATTTT. It codes for CASSDRGPTDTQYF. The chain uses TRBV6-1 and TRBJ2-3; 8 nucleotides agree with TRBD1. The CDR3 consists of 14 residues. The V segment lost 3 bases and the J segment 2 bases; nucleotides outside the gene matches: 1. Per the germline V gene, CDR1 is MNHNS and CDR2 is SASEGT.

This clone was seen once. The rearrangement links TRBV19 to TRBJ1-6; maybe TRBD1 (5 bases). Germline-derived CDR1 and CDR2 are LNHDA and SQIVND (reference sequence). The CDR3 is 12 amino acids. V lost 8 bases to trimming and J lost 6 bases, with 8 bases between them. CDR3 sequence reads: CASSRVNSPLHF. The CDR3 nucleotides read TGTGCCAGTTCCAGGGTTAATTCACCCCTCCACTTT.

The CDR3 DNA reads as TGTGCCAGCAGTGGAAAAGGACTGTCTTCTCTTTCCCATGAGCAGTTCTTC. This gives the protein CASSGKGLSSLSHEQFF. The chain recombines TRBV28 with TRBJ2-1, with D tentatively TRBD2 (5 bases). CDR3 length: 17 amino acids. Trimming cost V 5 bases and J 8 bases, with 25 bases left between them. Germline CDR1 reads MDHEN; CDR2 reads SYDVKM.

The V and J genes are TRBV5-5 and TRBJ2-1; 7 nucleotides align to TRBD1. The length of the CDR3 is 17 residues. Unmatched junction bases numbered 13, after V lost 0 bases and J lost 7 bases. CDR1 and CDR2 from the germline V gene are SGHKS and YYEKEE (reference sequence). CDR3 nucleotide sequence: TGTGCCAGCAGCTTGGAGGGGGCTCGGAATTATGGGAATGAGCAGTTCTTC. It codes for CASSLEGARNYGNEQFF.

V is TRBV15 and J is TRBJ1-5; D is unclear. V dropped 0 bases and J dropped 4 bases, with 4 bases sitting between them. CDR3 length: 13 amino acids. CDR1 is LNHNV and CDR2 is YYDKDF in the germline V gene (reference sequence). This chain's CDR3 is CATSREGNQPQHF. The CDR3 DNA sequence: TGTGCCACCAGCAGAGAAGGGAATCAGCCCCAGCATTTT.

The V and J genes are TRBV10-3 and TRBJ2-5, with D perhaps TRBD2 (5 bases). The germline V and J ends were trimmed by 8 bases and 0 bases, with 13 bases remaining between them. CDR3 length equals 14 residues. Germline loops: CDR1 ENHRY, CDR2 SYGVKD. The CDR3 loop is CAIAKAVNQETQYF. For the CDR3, the DNA is TGTGCCATCGCTAAAGCGGTTAACCAAGAGACCCAGTACTTC.

This rearrangement joins TRBV27 to TRBJ2-7, with TRBD1 identical over 8 bases. Germline CDR1 reads MNHEY; CDR2 reads SMNVEV (reference sequence). V lost 6 bases to trimming and J lost 1 base; unmatched junction nucleotides: 14. This CDR3 is 17 amino acids long. CDR3 DNA: TGTGCCAGCAGGAAGGATCGGGGGACAGGTGGGTCCTACGAGCAGTACTTC. This translates into CASRKDRGTGGSYEQYF.

This rearrangement joins TRBV6-6 to TRBJ1-5; TRBD1 might be the D (6 bases). V shed 2 bases and J shed 5 bases, with 10 bases lying between them. The CDR3 has 14 residues. The V gene's germline CDR1 is MNHNY and CDR2 SVGAGI (reference sequence). The CDR3 is CASSYGGADQPQHF. CDR3 DNA: TGTGCCAGCAGTTACGGGGGGGCCGATCAGCCCCAGCATTTT.

The genes are TRBV5-1 and TRBJ1-4; D remains unclear. Germline CDR1 reads SGHRS; CDR2 reads YFSETQ. Trimming shortened V by 0 bases and J by 2 bases, and 14 bases separated the two germline ends. The CDR3 spans 17 residues. The CDR3 coding sequence is TGCGCCAGCAGCTTGGCTGGGGTAGGGTTGACTAATGAAAAACTGTTTTTT. It translates to CASSLAGVGLTNEKLFF. Using reference TRBV5-1 and TRBJ1-4 for the parts outside the CDR3, the full variable domain is KAGVTQTPRYLIKTRGQQVTLSCSPISGHRSVSWYQQTPGQGLQFLFEYFSETQRNKGNFPGRFSGRQFSNSRSEMNVSTLELGDSALYLCASSLAGVGLTNEKLFFGSGTQLSVL.

In its sample, this clone was seen a few times. The J gene is TRBJ1-6, the V gene TRBV27; a possible D gene is TRBD1 (5 bases). This CDR3 has 14 amino acids. V dropped 4 bases and J dropped 4 bases, with 8 bases sitting between them. Germline V gives CDR1 MNHEY, CDR2 SMNVEV (reference sequence). The CDR3 spells CASSSQVYNSPLHF. The CDR3 DNA sequence: TGTGCCAGCAGTTCACAGGTTTATAATTCACCCCTCCACTTT.

The chain has TRBV10-2 and TRBJ2-3; 11 bases are a match to TRBD2. The CDR3 contains 13 residues. Germline values: CDR1 WSHSY, CDR2 SAAADI. The J segment lost 6 bases and the V segment lost 6 bases, leaving 2 bases of the junction unmatched. CDR3 protein: CASRLAGDDTQYF. CDR3 DNA sequence: TGCGCCAGCAGACTAGCGGGAGATGATACGCAGTATTTT.

The CDR3 nucleotides read TGTGCCAGAACAGGGCGGGTTTTACCCCTGCCGGGCTACGAGCAGTACTTC. It encodes CARTGRVLPLPGYEQYF. The chain carries TRBV5-3 and TRBJ2-7, with D possibly being TRBD1 or TRBD2 (5 bases each). TRBV5-3 is an ORF; its function is uncertain. The V end was cut by 6 bases, the J end by 3 bases, with 25 bases between. The CDR3 has 17 residues.

The chain combines TRBV7-4 with TRBJ2-7; no definite D call. The CDR3 spans 15 residues. Trimming cost V 2 bases and J 2 bases, with 13 bases left between them. The germline gives CDR1 SGHVT, CDR2 SQSDAQ. The CDR3 DNA follows: TGTGCCAGCAGCTTATTAGCCTATCGCCCCTACGAGCAGTACTTC. This translates into CASSLLAYRPYEQYF.

This CDR3 reads CASSLGQGDQPQHF. The CDR3 bases are TGCGCCAGCAGCCTGGGACAGGGCGATCAGCCCCAGCATTTT. The gene calls are TRBV5-1 and TRBJ1-5; 9 positions agree with TRBD1. The trim removed 4 bases at V and 5 bases at J, leaving 4 bases unmatched. The CDR3 is 14 residues long. The germline CDR1 and CDR2 sequences are SGHRS and YFSETQ.

This chain uses TRBV6-5 with TRBJ2-4; D not certain. The CDR3 totals 15 residues. The V end lost 5 bases, the J end lost 4 bases, and 15 bases lay between the germline ends. Per germline, CDR1 MNHEY and CDR2 SVGAGI. The CDR3: CASSQDAPTKNIQYF. CDR3 bases: TGTGCCAGCAGTCAGGACGCTCCGACAAAAAACATTCAGTACTTC.

V and J are TRBV10-1 and TRBJ2-7; weak D call: TRBD2 (5 bases). Trimming pared 2 bases from V and 4 bases from J, leaving 12 bases between. This CDR3 is built from 14 residues. CDR1 and CDR2 from the germline V gene are WNHNN and SYGVQD (reference sequence). CDR3 sequence reads: CASSETQGRYEQYF. CDR3 bases: TGCGCCAGCAGTGAGACCCAAGGGAGATACGAGCAGTACTTC.

This sequence joins TRBV5-1 and TRBJ2-3; tentatively, D is TRBD2 (5 bases). Germline V gene data show CDR1 as SGHRS and CDR2 as YFSETQ. V lost 3 bases and J lost 3, with 11 bases in between. CDR3 size: 14 residues. CDR3 DNA: TGCGCCAGCAGCTCCGAGGGCCAAACAGATACGCAGTATTTT. Translating gives CASSSEGQTDTQYF.

This chain joins TRBV3-1 (or the pseudogene TRBV3-2) and TRBJ1-1, with 9 bases identical to TRBD1. The CDR3 is 15 amino acids. V dropped 6 bases and J dropped 3; count of bases not matched to a gene: 8. CDR1 is LGHDT, CDR2 YNNKEL, per germline (reference sequence). Here the CDR3 DNA reads TGTGCCAGCAGAAAACAGGGGGCACAGTACACTGAAGCTTTCTTT. Encoded protein: CASRKQGAQYTEAFF.

Written as DNA, the CDR3 is TGTGCCAGCAGCCAAGGACGCCTGTGGCAGGGGAGCTCCTACGAGCAGTACTTC. Translated: CASSQGRLWQGSSYEQYF. This chain connects TRBV4-2 to TRBJ2-7, with D possibly being TRBD1 (6 bases). The V gene lost 1 base and the J gene lost 0 bases, with 19 bases spanning the gap. The CDR3 covers 18 residues. In germline, CDR1 is LGHNA, CDR2 YNFKEQ.

Within the sample, this clone is medium-sized. The chain combines TRBV30 with TRBJ1-2; no clear D gene. Germline-derived CDR1 and CDR2 are GTSNPN and SVGIG (reference sequence). The CDR3 has 14 amino acids. V gave up 2 bases and J gave up 0 bases, with 10 bases separating them. CDR3 sequence reads: CAWSIGRANYGYTF. CDR3 nucleotides: TGTGCCTGGAGTATTGGCAGAGCTAACTATGGCTACACCTTC. The variable domain in full, with the rest retrieved from reference TRBV30 and TRBJ1-2, is SQTIHQWPATLVQPVGSPLSLECTVEGTSNPNLYWYRQAAGRGLQLLFYSVGIGQISSEVPQNLSASRPQDRQFILSSKKLLLSDSGFYLCAWSIGRANYGYTFGSGTRLTVV.

The chain couples TRBV20-1 to TRBJ1-2; no clear D. Looked up from germline, CDR1 is DFQATT and CDR2 is SNEGSKA (reference sequence). CDR3 length equals 11 residues. V dropped 3 bases and J dropped 4 bases, with 6 bases sitting between them. The CDR3 sequence is CSARDRYGYTF. CDR3 bases: TGCAGTGCTAGGGACCGCTATGGCTACACCTTC.

V and J are TRBV10-1 and TRBJ2-1; unclear D gene. The CDR3 covers 13 residues. In germline, CDR1 is WNHNN, CDR2 SYGVQD (reference sequence). V lost 3 bases to trimming and J lost 7 bases, with 10 bases between them. CDR3 nucleotides: TGCGCCAGCAGTGAACAAGCGAGGAATGAGCAGTTCTTC. The encoded protein is CASSEQARNEQFF.

The chain carries TRBV5-1 and TRBJ1-5, with D unclear. The length of the CDR3 is 15 residues. Germline values: CDR1 SGHRS, CDR2 YFSETQ. V lost 1 base and J 4 bases, leaving 12 bases between the germline ends. The CDR3 spells CASSLSAWENQPQHF. CDR3 DNA sequence: TGCGCCAGCAGCTTGAGTGCATGGGAAAATCAGCCCCAGCATTTT.

The chain employs TRBV13 and TRBJ2-1, with 7 positions matching TRBD2. J was trimmed by 2 bases and V by 5 bases; bases with no gene match: 6. The V gene's germline CDR1 is PRHDT and CDR2 FYEKMQ (reference sequence). The CDR3 loop spans 15 amino acids. CDR3 sequence (DNA): TGTGCCAGCAGCCGTACTAGCGCGGCCTACAATGAGCAGTTCTTC. It yields the protein CASSRTSAAYNEQFF. The whole variable domain, remainder taken from reference TRBV13 and TRBJ2-1, is AAGVIQSPRHLIKEKRETATLKCYPIPRHDTVYWYQQGPGQDPQFLISFYEKMQSDKGSIPDRFSAQQFSDYHSELNMSSLELGDSALYFCASSRTSAAYNEQFFGPGTRLTVL.

V gene TRBV18 combines with J gene TRBJ2-3, with 8 bases aligning to TRBD2. After removal of 4 bases from V and 0 bases from J, the junction contained 3 bases not matched to a gene. Germline CDR1 is KGHSH and CDR2 is LQKENI. The CDR3 contains 15 residues. The CDR3 spells CASSQASGSTDTQYF. CDR3 bases: TGTGCCAGCTCACAGGCTAGCGGGAGCACAGATACGCAGTATTTT.

The rearrangement links TRBV2 to TRBJ2-5; 7 nucleotides match TRBD1. With V trimmed by 4 bases and J by 2 bases, 4 bases remained unmatched. CDR1 and CDR2 from the germline V gene are SNHLY and FYNNEI. This CDR3 comprises 14 residues. The CDR3 sequence is CASSADRVQETQYF. CDR3 sequence (DNA): TGTGCCAGCAGTGCAGACAGGGTTCAAGAGACCCAGTACTTC.

The chain is built from TRBV11-3 and TRBJ2-2; possibly TRBD1 for D (5 bases). The length of the CDR3 is 15 residues. V dropped 5 bases and J dropped 1 base, with 11 bases sitting between them. Looked up from germline, CDR1 is SGHNT and CDR2 is YENEEA. The CDR3: CASSVRTGNTGELFF. In DNA, the CDR3 is TGTGCCAGCAGCGTCCGTACAGGGAACACCGGGGAGCTGTTTTTT.